This T cell receptor beta chain was recovered during a study of blood T cell repertoires in COVID-19 (dated by TCRdb to the early 2020s). In terms of the full investigation: Collaborator samples came from the United States, Italy and Spain and covered acute and convalescent phases of COVID-19. The prospective study material was composed of cDNA or gDNA derived from T cells, B-cell-depleted T cells, or PBMCs. Deeply sampled blood TCRbeta repertoires from subjects exposed to, actively infected with, or recovered from COVID-19 were included in the dataset. The repertoires were made available in a free public database intended to serve as a resource for research on the immune response to SARS-CoV-2. Samples came from the ongoing ImmuneRACE study (first 160 participants) plus 1,254 subjects from 6 global collaborators. Sample metadata almost always included a de-identified subject ID, COVID-19 status, age in years and sex. Where HLA class I and class II types were available, the types were taken from metadata supplied by the sample provider, not from assay-based typing.

TCRbeta CDR3 regions were amplified from genomic DNA by means of the immunoSEQ Assay, a bias-controlled multiplex PCR. The study's processing was this. The number of nucleated cells in each sample was estimated from the amplification of reference gene primers within the assay. Sequence reads were collapsed and filtered to measure the absolute abundance of every unique TCRbeta CDR3 rearrangement. For each sample, productive Simpson clonality was calculated as the square root of Simpson's diversity index across productive rearrangements. Not all clones reach the TCRdb copy of this immuneACCESS table, which keeps in-frame sequences only. Checked studies attribute under half of the gap to unresolved V genes and leave the rest unexplained. That table furnishes V, J and clone size, whereas the DNA furnished D and trimming. The sample table records about 230,000 clones; 80% to 90% of these occur just once. 3.7% of the sample is in the top ten clones.

Participants in the prospective study were aged roughly 18 to 89 years, lived in under 30 United States geographic areas, and enrolled through a virtual design. In the prospective study, participants were assigned to cohorts based on the clinical history participants reported in a screening survey and a study questionnaire. A participant counted as exposed if, within 2 weeks of entering the study, that participant had been in contact with someone who had a PCR-confirmed or clinician-diagnosed COVID-19 case. In the prospective study, whole blood, serum and a nasopharyngeal or oropharyngeal swab were collected from each participant by mobile phlebotomists. Prospective study participants could optionally give additional blood draws and questionnaires over an approximately two-month period. Blood samples from the prospective study were shipped frozen or at room temperature prior to DNA extraction.

Beyond this particular receptor, the publication reports: How much clinical and demographic metadata was included differed by source and by participant, and the metadata was provided uncurated.

CDR1 SEHNR and CDR2 FQNEAQ were looked up in the germline V gene (reference sequence). The CDR3 has 16 amino acids, counting the end cysteine and phenylalanine. Just the 48-base CDR3 DNA is kept, in frame starting at base 1. V is trimmed back by 4 bases and J by 3 bases, and the junction contains 9 bases that no gene match accounts for. On this clone: It lacks a known antigen. Nothing much larger sits one base from this clone, and base qualities are not available.

The sequencing input was PBMCs or T cells enriched from blood (not recorded which). The receptor was derived from a woman aged 25 to 39 who had been exposed to COVID-19. This receptor chain uses TRBV7-9 and TRBJ2-7, and 10 junctional nucleotides match TRBD1. The DNA reads as follows: TGTGCCAGCAGCTCAAGACCGGGACAGGGGATCTACGAGCAGTACTTC. Its coded protein is CASSSRPGQGIYEQYF. The entire variable domain, with the stretches around the CDR3 drawn from the reference TRBV7-9 and TRBJ2-7 proteins, is DTGVSQNPRHKITKRGQNVTFRCDPISEHNRLYWYRQTLGQGPEFLTYFQNEAQLEKSRLLSDRFSAERPKGSFSTLEIQRTEQGDSAMYLCASSSRPGQGIYEQYFGPGTRLTVT.